This TCR beta chain was observed in a study of blood T cell repertoires in COVID-19. About the research overall: The United States, Italy and Spain provided the acute and convalescent COVID-19 samples. Sample material is recorded as cDNA or gDNA derived from T cells, B-cell-depleted T cells, or PBMCs.

Original methodology: Estimation of nucleated cell counts relied on the amplification of reference gene primers. The data were produced by immunoSEQ multiplex PCR, yet TCRdb's version contains in-frame clones alone and is incomplete. That table supplies the V and J calls and clone size; D and trimming were determined from the DNA. The sample records more than 95,000 clones, about nine tenths being singletons. Germline V gene sequence: CDR1 LGHNA, CDR2 YSLEER. Trimming took 4 bases from V and 0 from J, leaving 16 bases between them. This CDR3 contains 17 residues. The J gene is TRBJ1-3, the V gene TRBV4-3; perhaps TRBD1 as D (6 bases). The material sequenced was peripheral blood. This clonotype was sampled from a human donor with active COVID-19. The donor label of this sample is uncertain. In nucleotides, the CDR3 is TGCGCCAGCAGCCCTAAGGCGACAGGCCCCTCTGGAAACACCATATATTTT. This encodes CASSPKATGPSGNTIYF.